This TCR beta chain was sequenced in a study of resident and recirculating memory T cells in vitiligo. Background on the study: Genomic DNA was extracted from whole homogenized samples, with no cell sorting.

The V gene lost 3 bases and the J gene lost 7 bases, with 7 bases spanning the gap. Germline V gene lookup returns CDR1 SGDLS and CDR2 YYNGEE. The CDR3 sequence is 11 residues long. Sequenced by immunoSEQ multiplex PCR; TCRdb stores in-frame clones only, minus some. The sample includes fewer than 85,000 clones, roughly 94% of them seen just once. Input material: blood. This chain links TRBV9 with TRBJ1-1; D is unclear. This TCR came from a male donor with vitiligo. This CDR3 is CASSDPSEAFF. The CDR3 DNA sequence: TGTGCCAGCAGCGACCCCAGTGAAGCTTTCTTT. Based on the CDR3 plus reference TRBV9 and TRBJ1-1, the full variable domain is DSGVTQTPKHLITATGQRVTLRCSPRSGDLSVYWYQQSLDQGLQFLIQYYNGEERAKGNILERFSAQQFPDLHSELNLSSLELGDSALYFCASSDPSEAFFGQGTRLTVV.